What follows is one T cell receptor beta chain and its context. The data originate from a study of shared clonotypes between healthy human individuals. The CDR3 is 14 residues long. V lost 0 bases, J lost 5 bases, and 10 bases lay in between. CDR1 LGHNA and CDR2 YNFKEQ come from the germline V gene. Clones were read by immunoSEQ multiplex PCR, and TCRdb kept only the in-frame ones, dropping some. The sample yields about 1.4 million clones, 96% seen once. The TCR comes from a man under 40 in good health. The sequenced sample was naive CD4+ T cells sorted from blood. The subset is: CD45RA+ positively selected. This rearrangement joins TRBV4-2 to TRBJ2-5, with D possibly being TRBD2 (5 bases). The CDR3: CASSQDLGGETQYF. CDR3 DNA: TGTGCCAGCAGCCAAGACCTGGGCGGGGAGACCCAGTACTTC.